This entry lists 22 T cell receptor beta chains sequenced from one sample in a study of cytomegalovirus exposure and HLA in healthy donors (dated by TCRdb to between 2016 and 2019). The library was made by the immunoSEQ multiplex PCR assay. A mixture of 60 forward primers for TCR Vbeta segments and 13 reverse primers for TCR Jbeta segments was used in the multiplex PCR. TCRdb holds this immuneACCESS table with in-frame rearrangements only. Some clones are missing; in checked studies, unresolved V genes explain under half, and the rest has no known cause. This sample is represented by about 170,000 clones; more than 75% of them were singletons. Less than 1.6% of the sample rests with the top ten. Sequencing was performed on PBMCs. These receptors came from a girl aged 5 to 17 in good health and CMV-seropositive.

The V call is TRBV28, the J call TRBJ2-6, with 9 positions matching TRBD1. V trimming: 3 bases; J trimming: 3 bases; junction bases outside the gene matches: 9. Looked up from germline, CDR1 is MDHEN and CDR2 is SYDVKM. There are 18 residues in the CDR3. The CDR3 here is CASSFRTGAGGGANVLTF. The CDR3 DNA reads as TGTGCCAGCAGTTTCCGGACAGGGGCAGGTGGTGGGGCCAACGTCCTGACTTTC. Full variable domain (rest looked up from reference TRBV28 and TRBJ2-6): DVKVTQSSRYLVKRTGEKVFLECVQDMDHENMFWYRQDPGLGLRLIYFSYDVKMKEKGDIPEGYSVSREKKERFSLILESASTNQTSMYLCASSFRTGAGGGANVLTFGAGSRLTVL.

The rearrangement uses TRBV28 and TRBJ2-7; TRBD1 agrees at 7 bases. Germline V gene data show CDR1 as MDHEN and CDR2 as SYDVKM. V was clipped by 2 bases and J by 0 bases; unmatched bases: 7. The CDR3 runs 16 residues. The CDR3 protein is CASSLRLDRASYEQYF. CDR3 coding DNA: TGTGCCAGCAGTTTAAGACTTGACAGGGCCTCCTACGAGCAGTACTTC.

The V call is TRBV6-1, the J call TRBJ2-5; D perhaps matches TRBD2 (7 bases). The CDR3 is made up of 13 amino acids. V lost 6 bases, J lost 5 bases, and 13 bases lay in between. Germline loops: CDR1 MNHNS, CDR2 SASEGT. In nucleotides, the CDR3 is TGTGCCAGCAGGCGGGGGCAGGGGGAGACCCAGTACTTC. Its protein product is CASRRGQGETQYF.

This clone was detected only a few times. The V call is TRBV25-1, the J call TRBJ2-2, with D possibly TRBD1 on 6 matching bases. The CDR3 has 13 residues. Germline assignment: CDR1 MGHDK and CDR2 SYGVNS. V was clipped by 7 bases and J by 4 bases, with 10 bases between them. The CDR3 region is CASTDRFTGELFF. CDR3 sequence (DNA): TGTGCCAGCACAGACAGGTTCACCGGGGAGCTGTTTTTT.

The rearrangement links TRBV5-6 to TRBJ2-2; the D gene is possibly TRBD2 (6 bases). V was clipped by 2 bases and J by 4 bases, with 12 bases between them. The CDR3 loop spans 15 amino acids. Looked up from germline, CDR1 is SGHDT and CDR2 is YYEEEE. CDR3 in amino acids: CASSLLRGGTGELFF. The CDR3 bases are TGTGCCAGCAGCTTATTAAGGGGAGGCACCGGGGAGCTGTTTTTT.

The rearrangement links TRBV6-5 to TRBJ2-2, with TRBD2 matching 10 bases. CDR1 MNHEY and CDR2 SVGAGI come from the germline V gene. The CDR3 contains 16 residues. J gave up 6 bases and V 0 bases, and 4 bases lay outside the gene matches. CDR3 DNA sequence: TGTGCCAGCAGTTACTCAGCGGGAGGGGAGTCCGGGGAGCTGTTTTTT. Protein: CASSYSAGGESGELFF.

The chain carries TRBV7-4 and TRBJ1-5; no definite D call. V lost 1 base and J lost 5, with 9 bases in between. The germline V gene encodes CDR1 SGHVT and CDR2 SQSDAQ. The CDR3 runs 14 residues. CDR3 DNA: TGTGCCAGCAGCTTAGGCAGGACTGATCAGCCCCAGCATTTT. The encoded protein is CASSLGRTDQPQHF. The full variable domain, in which reference TRBV7-4 and TRBJ1-5 provide the parts outside the CDR3, is GAGVSQSPRYKVAKRGRDVALRCDSISGHVTLYWYRQTLGQGSEVLTYSQSDAQRDKSGRPSGRFSAERPERSVSTLKIQRTEQGDSAVYLCASSLGRTDQPQHFGDGTRLSIL.

The CDR3 loop reads CAYQPGGFTEAFF. Here the CDR3 DNA reads TGTGCCTACCAACCAGGGGGTTTCACTGAAGCTTTCTTT. The chain links TRBV30 to TRBJ1-1; 7 bases agree with TRBD1. J gave up 4 bases and V 7 bases, and 9 bases lay outside the gene matches. The CDR3 length is 13 residues. Germline CDR1 GTSNPN, CDR2 SVGIG (reference sequence).

V is TRBV28 and J is TRBJ1-3, with 7 bases that match TRBD1. There are 15 residues in the CDR3. Germline assignment: CDR1 MDHEN and CDR2 SYDVKM. V was clipped by 5 bases and J by 0 bases; unmatched bases: 4. The CDR3 bases are TGTGCCAGCAGTCTCGGGACAGCCTCTGGAAACACCATATATTTT. Its protein is CASSLGTASGNTIYF. Full variable domain (rest looked up from reference TRBV28 and TRBJ1-3): DVKVTQSSRYLVKRTGEKVFLECVQDMDHENMFWYRQDPGLGLRLIYFSYDVKMKEKGDIPEGYSVSREKKERFSLILESASTNQTSMYLCASSLGTASGNTIYFGEGSWLTVV.

The CDR3 nucleotides read TGTGCCAGCAGCTATGGGGTGGGGCAGAAAGAGACCCAGTACTTC. It codes for CASSYGVGQKETQYF. V is TRBV11-2 and J is TRBJ2-5; D perhaps matches TRBD1 (5 bases). CDR1 is SGHAT, CDR2 FQNNGV, per germline. V gave up 4 bases and J gave up 3 bases, with 15 bases separating them. The CDR3 spans 15 residues.

The CDR3 DNA reads TGCGCCAGCAGGACGCCGGGACTAGCGGGAGAAGAATTACTACTAGACAACGGCGATGAGCAGTTCTTC. Protein sequence: CASRTPGLAGEELLLDNGDEQFF. The V and J genes are TRBV23-1 and TRBJ2-1, with TRBD2 matching over 14 bases. TRBV23-1 is classed as an ORF, of uncertain function. J gave up 8 bases and V 6 bases, and 30 bases lay outside the gene matches. There are 23 residues in the CDR3.

V usage is TRBV28 and J usage is TRBJ1-2; 10 nucleotides align to TRBD1. There are 16 residues in the CDR3. Per germline, CDR1 MDHEN and CDR2 SYDVKM. The junction had 11 bases not matched to a gene; V was cut back by 5 bases and J by 5 bases. The DNA for the CDR3 is TGTGCCAGCAGTCTCAGCCCAGGGACAGGGGTATATGGCTACACCTTC. Translation: CASSLSPGTGVYGYTF.

The chain joins TRBV4-1 to TRBJ2-7; D uncertain. The CDR3 is 12 residues long. Germline V gene sequence: CDR1 MGHRA, CDR2 YSYEKL. The V and J ends lost 0 bases and 6 bases respectively, with 6 bases between them. As DNA, the CDR3 is TGCGCCAGCAGCCAAGATAACGGCGAGCAGTACTTC. Protein sequence: CASSQDNGEQYF.

This chain joins TRBV28 and TRBJ2-7, with 12 nucleotides matching TRBD2. Per the germline V gene, CDR1 is MDHEN and CDR2 is SYDVKM. With 3 bases clipped from V and 2 bases from J, the junction kept 2 bases outside the gene matches. There are 15 residues in the CDR3. The CDR3 protein is CASSLASGRAYEQYF. The DNA for the CDR3 is TGTGCCAGCAGTTTGGCTAGCGGGAGGGCCTACGAGCAGTACTTC.

V usage is TRBV5-4 and J usage is TRBJ1-4; TRBD1 might be the D (5 bases). Trimming stripped 4 bases from V and 4 bases from J, with 11 bases between. Germline CDR1 and CDR2: SGHNT and YYREEE (reference sequence). The CDR3 covers 14 residues. The CDR3 nucleotides read TGTGCCAGCAGCCCCGACAGTAATAATGAAAAACTGTTTTTT. Translated: CASSPDSNNEKLFF.

This clone was observed a single time. V gene TRBV5-5 combines with J gene TRBJ2-5; weak D call: TRBD1 (6 bases). CDR3 size: 14 residues. Germline CDR1 is SGHKS and CDR2 is YYEKEE (reference sequence). V lost 5 bases and J lost 3, with 14 bases in between. CDR3 sequence (DNA): TGTGCCAGCAGTCAGCCGGGACACAAAGAGACCCAGTACTTC. Translation gives CASSQPGHKETQYF.

V is TRBV7-8 and J is TRBJ2-1; 10 bases align to TRBD2. This CDR3 is built from 17 residues. Looked up from germline, CDR1 is SGHVS and CDR2 is FQNEAQ. J was trimmed by 4 bases and V by 2 bases; bases with no gene match: 8. CDR3 loop: CASSLTPLAGAYNEQFF. The CDR3 DNA reads as TGTGCCAGCAGCTTAACACCCCTAGCGGGGGCGTACAATGAGCAGTTCTTC.

This clone occurred a few times. This chain joins TRBV7-9 and TRBJ2-7; 7 bases agree with TRBD2. This CDR3 has 15 residues. Germline CDR1 is SEHNR and CDR2 is FQNEAQ (reference sequence). J was trimmed by 6 bases and V by 1 base; bases with no gene match: 9. The CDR3 here is CASSLVRGRNIEQYF. CDR3 nucleotide sequence: TGTGCCAGCAGCTTAGTTCGCGGGAGAAATATCGAGCAGTACTTC.

The rearrangement links TRBV27 to TRBJ1-1, with D maybe TRBD1 (5 bases). The CDR3 extends over 14 amino acids. With 2 bases removed from V and 2 bases from J, the gap between germline ends came to 9 bases. Germline V gene lookup returns CDR1 MNHEY and CDR2 SMNVEV (reference sequence). This CDR3 reads CASSLGGANTEAFF. As DNA, the CDR3 is TGTGCCAGCAGTTTAGGTGGGGCCAACACTGAAGCTTTCTTT.

This clone was seen only a few times. V and J are TRBV5-5 and TRBJ2-7; the D is unclear. This CDR3 spans 10 amino acids. CDR1 and CDR2 (germline): SGHKS, YYEKEE (reference sequence). Trimming left V 6 bases short and J 4 bases short, with 5 bases between. DNA for the CDR3: TGTGCCAGCACATTTTACGAGCAGTACTTC. Amino acid sequence: CASTFYEQYF. Based on the CDR3 plus reference TRBV5-5 and TRBJ2-7, the full variable domain is DAGVTQSPTHLIKTRGQQVTLRCSPISGHKSVSWYQQVLGQGPQFIFQYYEKEERGRGNFPDRFSARQFPNYSSELNVNALLLGDSALYLCASTFYEQYFGPGTRLTVT.

This clone came up once. The chain combines TRBV9 with TRBJ1-3, with 8 bases aligning to TRBD1. J gave up 0 bases and V 3 bases, and 8 bases lay outside the gene matches. This CDR3 is 17 amino acids long. Germline V gene sequence: CDR1 SGDLS, CDR2 YYNGEE. The CDR3 nucleotides read TGTGCCAGCAGCGCCCAGGGGGCTCTCCTCTCTGGAAACACCATATATTTT. It is translated as CASSAQGALLSGNTIYF.

In this sample, this clone turned up once. The chain links TRBV4-3 to TRBJ2-2, with TRBD2 identical over 7 bases. The CDR3 runs 16 residues. V shed 5 bases, J shed 0 bases, and the junction held 6 bases outside the gene matches. In germline, CDR1 is LGHNA, CDR2 YSLEER. CDR3 nucleotide sequence: TGCGCCAGCAGCTTGGGGCGGGGGACGAACACCGGGGAGCTGTTTTTT. Amino acid sequence: CASSLGRGTNTGELFF.